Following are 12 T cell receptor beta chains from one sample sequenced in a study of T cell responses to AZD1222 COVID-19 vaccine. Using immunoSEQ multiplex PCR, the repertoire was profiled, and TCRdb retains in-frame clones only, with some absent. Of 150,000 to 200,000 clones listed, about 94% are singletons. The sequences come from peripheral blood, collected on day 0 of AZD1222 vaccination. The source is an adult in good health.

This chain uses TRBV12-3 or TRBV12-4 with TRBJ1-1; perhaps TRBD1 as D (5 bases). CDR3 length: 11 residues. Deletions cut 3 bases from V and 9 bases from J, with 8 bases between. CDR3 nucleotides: TGTGCCAGCAGTTTGGGGCTTAAAGCTTTCTTT. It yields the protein CASSLGLKAFF.

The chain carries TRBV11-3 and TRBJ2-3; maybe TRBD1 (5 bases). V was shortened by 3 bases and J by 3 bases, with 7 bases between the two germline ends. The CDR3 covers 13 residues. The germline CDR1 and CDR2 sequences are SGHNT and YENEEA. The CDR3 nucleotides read TGTGCCAGCAGCTTCCGACAGACAGATACGCAGTATTTT. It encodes CASSFRQTDTQYF.

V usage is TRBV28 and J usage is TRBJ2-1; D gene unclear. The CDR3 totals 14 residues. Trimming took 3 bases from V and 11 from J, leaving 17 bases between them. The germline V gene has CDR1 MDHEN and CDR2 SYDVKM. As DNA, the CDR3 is TGTGCCAGCAGTTTCCCGGGTCCCACCGCCAAGCAGTTCTTC. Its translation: CASSFPGPTAKQFF.

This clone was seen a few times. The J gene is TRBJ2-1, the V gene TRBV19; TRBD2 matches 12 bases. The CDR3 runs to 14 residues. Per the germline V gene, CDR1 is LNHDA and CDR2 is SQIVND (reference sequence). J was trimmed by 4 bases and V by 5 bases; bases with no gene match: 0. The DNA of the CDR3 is TGTGCCAGTAGTGGACTAGCGGGGTACAATGAGCAGTTCTTC. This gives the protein CASSGLAGYNEQFF.

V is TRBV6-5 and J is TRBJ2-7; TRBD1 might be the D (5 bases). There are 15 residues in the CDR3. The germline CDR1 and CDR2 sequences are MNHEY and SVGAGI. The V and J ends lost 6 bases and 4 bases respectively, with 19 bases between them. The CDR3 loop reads CASSLRQMISYEQYF. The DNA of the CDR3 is TGTGCCAGCAGCCTAAGACAGATGATTTCATACGAGCAGTACTTC.

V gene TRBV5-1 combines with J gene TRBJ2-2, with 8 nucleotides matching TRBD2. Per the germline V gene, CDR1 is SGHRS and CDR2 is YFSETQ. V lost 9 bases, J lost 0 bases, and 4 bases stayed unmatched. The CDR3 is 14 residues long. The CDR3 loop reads CATRLAPNTGELFF. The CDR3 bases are TGCGCCACCAGACTAGCGCCGAACACCGGGGAGCTGTTTTTT.

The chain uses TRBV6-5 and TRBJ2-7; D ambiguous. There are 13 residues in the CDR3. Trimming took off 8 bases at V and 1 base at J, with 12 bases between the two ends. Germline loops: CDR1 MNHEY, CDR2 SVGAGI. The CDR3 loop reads CASDSERSYEQYF. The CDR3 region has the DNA TGTGCCAGCGACTCGGAAAGGTCCTACGAGCAGTACTTC.

DNA for the CDR3: TGTGCCAGCACCCCCCCAGGAGGGGTAGGTACAGATACGCAGTATTTT. As protein: CASTPPGGVGTDTQYF. The rearrangement links TRBV5-6 to TRBJ2-3, with D possibly TRBD2 on 6 matching bases. The ends were cut back, 6 bases at V and 3 bases at J, with 20 bases in the middle. This CDR3 is 16 amino acids long. Germline CDR1 reads SGHDT; CDR2 reads YYEEEE.

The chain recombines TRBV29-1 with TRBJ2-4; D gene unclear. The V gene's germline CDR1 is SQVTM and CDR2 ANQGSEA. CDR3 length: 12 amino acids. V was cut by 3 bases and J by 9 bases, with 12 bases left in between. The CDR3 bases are TGCAGCGTTGAGAGTGGTTTTGGCATTCAGTACTTC. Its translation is CSVESGFGIQYF.

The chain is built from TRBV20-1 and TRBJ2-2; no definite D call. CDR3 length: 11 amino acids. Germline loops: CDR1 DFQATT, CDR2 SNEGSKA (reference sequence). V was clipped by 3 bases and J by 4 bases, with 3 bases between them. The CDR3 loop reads CSASGTGELFF. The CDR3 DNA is TGCAGTGCTAGCGGCACCGGGGAGCTGTTTTTT.

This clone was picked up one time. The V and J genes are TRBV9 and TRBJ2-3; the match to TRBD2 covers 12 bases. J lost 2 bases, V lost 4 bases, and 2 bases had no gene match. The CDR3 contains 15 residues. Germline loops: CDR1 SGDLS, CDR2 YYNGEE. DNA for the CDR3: TGTGCCAGCAGCCGGACTAGCGGGATCACAGATACGCAGTATTTT. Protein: CASSRTSGITDTQYF.

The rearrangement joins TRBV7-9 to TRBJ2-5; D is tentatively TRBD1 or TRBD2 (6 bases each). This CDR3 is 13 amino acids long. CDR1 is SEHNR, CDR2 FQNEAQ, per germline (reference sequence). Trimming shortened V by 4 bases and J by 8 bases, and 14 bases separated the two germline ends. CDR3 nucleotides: TGTGCCAGCAGCTCCGCCGGGGGCACTACCCAGTACTTC. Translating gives CASSSAGGTTQYF.